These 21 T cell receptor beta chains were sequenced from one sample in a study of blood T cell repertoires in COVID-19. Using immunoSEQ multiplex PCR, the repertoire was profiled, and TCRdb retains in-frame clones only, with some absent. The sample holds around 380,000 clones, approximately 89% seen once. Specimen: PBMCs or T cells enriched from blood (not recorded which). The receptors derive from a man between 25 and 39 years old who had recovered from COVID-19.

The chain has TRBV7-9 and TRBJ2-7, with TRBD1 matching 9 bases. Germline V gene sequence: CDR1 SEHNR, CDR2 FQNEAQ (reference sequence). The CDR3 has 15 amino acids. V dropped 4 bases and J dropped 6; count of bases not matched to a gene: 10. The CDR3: CASSSQGQGLSEQYF. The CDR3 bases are TGTGCCAGCAGCTCCCAAGGACAGGGGCTGAGCGAGCAGTACTTC.

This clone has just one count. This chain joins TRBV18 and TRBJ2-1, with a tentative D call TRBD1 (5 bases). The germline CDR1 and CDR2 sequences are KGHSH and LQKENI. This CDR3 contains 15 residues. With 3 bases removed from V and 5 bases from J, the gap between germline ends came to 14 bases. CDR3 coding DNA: TGTGCCAGCTCACCGCTTGTACAGGAAAACAATGAGCAGTTCTTC. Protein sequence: CASSPLVQENNEQFF.

The CDR3 is CASSDPSASKSSYEQYF. The CDR3 nucleotides are TGTGCCAGCAGTGACCCGAGCGCGTCTAAAAGCTCCTACGAGCAGTACTTC. V is TRBV6-1 and J is TRBJ2-7; no definite D call. Per germline, CDR1 MNHNS and CDR2 SASEGT. V shed 3 bases and J shed 0 bases, with 18 bases lying between them. The length of the CDR3 is 17 residues.

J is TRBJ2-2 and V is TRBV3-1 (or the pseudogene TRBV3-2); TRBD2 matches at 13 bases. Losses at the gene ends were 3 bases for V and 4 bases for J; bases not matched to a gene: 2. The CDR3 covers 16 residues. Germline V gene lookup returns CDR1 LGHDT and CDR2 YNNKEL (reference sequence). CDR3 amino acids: CASSQGLAGPTGELFF. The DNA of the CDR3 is TGTGCCAGCAGCCAGGGACTAGCGGGGCCCACCGGGGAGCTGTTTTTT.

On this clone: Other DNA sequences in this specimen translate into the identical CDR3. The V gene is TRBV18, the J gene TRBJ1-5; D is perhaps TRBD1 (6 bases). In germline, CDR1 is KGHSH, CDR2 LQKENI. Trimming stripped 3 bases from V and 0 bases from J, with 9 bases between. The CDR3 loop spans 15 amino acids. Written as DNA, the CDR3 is TGTGCCAGCTCACCCACAGGGAGTAGCAATCAGCCCCAGCATTTT. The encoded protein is CASSPTGSSNQPQHF.

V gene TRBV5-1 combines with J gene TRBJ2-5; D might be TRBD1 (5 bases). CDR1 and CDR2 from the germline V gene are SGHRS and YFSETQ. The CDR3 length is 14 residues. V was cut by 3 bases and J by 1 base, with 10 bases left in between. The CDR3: CASSSQGTQETQYF. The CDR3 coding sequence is TGCGCCAGCAGCTCCCAGGGAACCCAAGAGACCCAGTACTTC.

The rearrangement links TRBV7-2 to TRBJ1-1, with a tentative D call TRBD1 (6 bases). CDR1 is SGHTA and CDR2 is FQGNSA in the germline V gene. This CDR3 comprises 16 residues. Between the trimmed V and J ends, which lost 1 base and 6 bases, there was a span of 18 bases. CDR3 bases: TGTGCCAGCAGCTTAGGTCGGGCACAGGGTAGCCCTGAAGCTTTCTTT. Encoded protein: CASSLGRAQGSPEAFF.

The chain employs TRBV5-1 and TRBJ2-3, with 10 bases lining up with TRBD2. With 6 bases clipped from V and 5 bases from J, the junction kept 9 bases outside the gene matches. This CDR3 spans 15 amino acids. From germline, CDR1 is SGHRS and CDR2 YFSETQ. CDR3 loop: CASNPQAGGLDTQYF. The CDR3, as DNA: TGCGCCAGCAACCCCCAAGCGGGGGGGTTAGATACGCAGTATTTT. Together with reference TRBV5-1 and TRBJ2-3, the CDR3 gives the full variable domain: KAGVTQTPRYLIKTRGQQVTLSCSPISGHRSVSWYQQTPGQGLQFLFEYFSETQRNKGNFPGRFSGRQFSNSRSEMNVSTLELGDSALYLCASNPQAGGLDTQYFGPGTRLTVL.

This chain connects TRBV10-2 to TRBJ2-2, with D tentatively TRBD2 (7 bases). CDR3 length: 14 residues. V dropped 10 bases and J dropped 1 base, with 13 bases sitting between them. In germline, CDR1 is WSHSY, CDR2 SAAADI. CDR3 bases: TGCGCCATCTCGGGGGGCAAGAACACCGGGGAGCTGTTTTTT. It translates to CAISGGKNTGELFF.

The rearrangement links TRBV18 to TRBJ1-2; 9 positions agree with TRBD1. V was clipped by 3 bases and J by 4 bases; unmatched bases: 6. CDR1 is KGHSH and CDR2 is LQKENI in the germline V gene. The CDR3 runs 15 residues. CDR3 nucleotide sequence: TGTGCCAGCTCACCCGGGACAGGGCTACCCTATGGCTACACCTTC. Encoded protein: CASSPGTGLPYGYTF.

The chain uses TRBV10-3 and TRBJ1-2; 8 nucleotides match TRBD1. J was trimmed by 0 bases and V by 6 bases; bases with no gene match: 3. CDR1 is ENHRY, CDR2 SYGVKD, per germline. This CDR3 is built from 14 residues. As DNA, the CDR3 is TGTGCCATCAGAGGGACAGGAGCTAACTATGGCTACACCTTC. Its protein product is CAIRGTGANYGYTF.

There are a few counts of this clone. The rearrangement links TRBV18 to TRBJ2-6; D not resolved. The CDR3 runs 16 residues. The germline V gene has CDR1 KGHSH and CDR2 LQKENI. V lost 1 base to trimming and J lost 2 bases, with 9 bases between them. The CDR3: CASSPLPTAGANVLTF. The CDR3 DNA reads TGTGCCAGCTCACCACTACCTACCGCTGGGGCCAACGTCCTGACTTTC.

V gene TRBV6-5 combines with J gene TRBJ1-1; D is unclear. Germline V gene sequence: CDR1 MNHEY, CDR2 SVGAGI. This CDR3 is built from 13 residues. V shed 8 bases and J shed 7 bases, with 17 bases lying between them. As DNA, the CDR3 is TGTGCCAGCGTCGGCTGGGAGGTGGGTGAAGCTTTCTTT. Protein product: CASVGWEVGEAFF.

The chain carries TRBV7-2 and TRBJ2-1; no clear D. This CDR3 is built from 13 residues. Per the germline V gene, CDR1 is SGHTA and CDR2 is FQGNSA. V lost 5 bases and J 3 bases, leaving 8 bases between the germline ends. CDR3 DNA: TGTGCCAGCAGCCAACACCGCTACAATGAGCAGTTCTTC. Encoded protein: CASSQHRYNEQFF. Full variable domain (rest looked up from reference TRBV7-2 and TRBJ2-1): GAGVSQSPSNKVTEKGKDVELRCDPISGHTALYWYRQSLGQGLEFLIYFQGNSAPDKSGLPSDRFSAERTGGSVSTLTIQRTQQEDSAVYLCASSQHRYNEQFFGPGTRLTVL.

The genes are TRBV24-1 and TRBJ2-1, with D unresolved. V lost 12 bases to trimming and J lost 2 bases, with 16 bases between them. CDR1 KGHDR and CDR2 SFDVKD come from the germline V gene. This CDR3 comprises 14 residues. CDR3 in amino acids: CAPPTLPAYNEQFF. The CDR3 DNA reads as TGTGCCCCCCCTACCTTGCCCGCCTACAATGAGCAGTTCTTC.

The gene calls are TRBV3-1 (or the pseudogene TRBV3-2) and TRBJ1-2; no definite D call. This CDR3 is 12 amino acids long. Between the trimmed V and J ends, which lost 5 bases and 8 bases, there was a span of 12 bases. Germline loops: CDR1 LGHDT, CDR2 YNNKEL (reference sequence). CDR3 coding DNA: TGTGCCAGCAGCGGAGTTATGCTGGGCTACACCTTC. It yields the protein CASSGVMLGYTF.

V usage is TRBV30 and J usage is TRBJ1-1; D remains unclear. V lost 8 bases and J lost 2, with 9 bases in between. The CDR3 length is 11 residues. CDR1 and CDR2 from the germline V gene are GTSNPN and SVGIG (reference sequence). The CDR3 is CADFTNTEAFF. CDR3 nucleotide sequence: TGTGCCGACTTTACCAACACTGAAGCTTTCTTT. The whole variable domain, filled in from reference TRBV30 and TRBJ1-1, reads SQTIHQWPATLVQPVGSPLSLECTVEGTSNPNLYWYRQAAGRGLQLLFYSVGIGQISSEVPQNLSASRPQDRQFILSSKKLLLSDSGFYLCADFTNTEAFFGQGTRLTVV.

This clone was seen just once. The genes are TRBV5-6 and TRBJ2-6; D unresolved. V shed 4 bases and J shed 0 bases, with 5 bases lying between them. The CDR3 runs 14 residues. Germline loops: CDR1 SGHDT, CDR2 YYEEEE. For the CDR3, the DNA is TGTGCCAGCAGCCCCAGCTCTGGGGCCAACGTCCTGACTTTC. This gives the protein CASSPSSGANVLTF. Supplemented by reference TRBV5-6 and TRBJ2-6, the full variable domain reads DAGVTQSPTHLIKTRGQQVTLRCSPKSGHDTVSWYQQALGQGPQFIFQYYEEEERQRGNFPDRFSGHQFPNYSSELNVNALLLGDSALYLCASSPSSGANVLTFGAGSRLTVL.

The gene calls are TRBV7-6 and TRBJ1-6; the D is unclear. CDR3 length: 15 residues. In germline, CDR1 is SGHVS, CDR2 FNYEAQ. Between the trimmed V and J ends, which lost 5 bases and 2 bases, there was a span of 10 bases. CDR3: CASSPTPPYNSPLHF. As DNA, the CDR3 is TGTGCCAGCAGCCCCACTCCACCCTATAATTCACCCCTCCACTTT.

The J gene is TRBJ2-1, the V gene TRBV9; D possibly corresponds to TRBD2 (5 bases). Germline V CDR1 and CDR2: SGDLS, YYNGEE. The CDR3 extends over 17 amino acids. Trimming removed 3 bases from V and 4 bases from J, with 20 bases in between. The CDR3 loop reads CASSAPRVRGDYNEQFF. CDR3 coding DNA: TGTGCCAGCAGCGCCCCCCGTGTTCGGGGTGATTACAATGAGCAGTTCTTC.

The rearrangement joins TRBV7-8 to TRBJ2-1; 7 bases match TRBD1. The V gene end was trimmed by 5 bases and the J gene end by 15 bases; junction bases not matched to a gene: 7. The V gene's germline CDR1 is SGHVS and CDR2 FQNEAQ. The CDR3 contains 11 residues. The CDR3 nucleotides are TGTGCCAGCAGCATCGGGACAGTGCGGTTCTTC. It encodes CASSIGTVRFF.